Following are 27 T cell receptor beta chains from one sample sequenced in a study of T cell responses to AZD1222 COVID-19 vaccine. TCRdb's table, derived via immunoSEQ multiplex PCR, lists solely in-frame clones and lacks some. Counted here are about 140,000 clones, around nine tenths occurring once; the ten biggest clones make up 3% to 4.5%. This sample comprised peripheral blood, obtained on day 0 of AZD1222 vaccination. The receptor set was obtained from an adult in good health.

The chain recombines TRBV2 with TRBJ2-1; weak D call: TRBD2 (5 bases). Germline CDR1 is SNHLY and CDR2 is FYNNEI. V dropped 7 bases and J dropped 6 bases, with 19 bases sitting between them. The CDR3 covers 15 residues. CDR3 coding DNA: TGTGCCAGCACCAACCTAGCACTTCTCCGCAATGAGCAGTTCTTC. This encodes CASTNLALLRNEQFF.

The chain recombines TRBV30 with TRBJ2-7; 8 bases are shared with TRBD2. V gave up 4 bases and J gave up 4 bases; unmatched junction bases: 9. The CDR3 runs to 14 residues. Germline CDR1 is GTSNPN and CDR2 is SVGIG (reference sequence). The CDR3, as DNA: TGTGCCTGGACCAAAAGCGGGGGAAAATACGAGCAGTACTTC. Translated, it gives CAWTKSGGKYEQYF.

This chain connects TRBV3-1 (or the pseudogene TRBV3-2) to TRBJ1-6, with D possibly matching TRBD1 (6 bases). CDR3 length equals 18 residues. Trimming removed 4 bases at V and 3 bases at J, with 19 bases between. Looked up from germline, CDR1 is LGHDT and CDR2 is YNNKEL (reference sequence). The CDR3 spells CASSRDSQGPYYNSPLHF. CDR3 nucleotides: TGTGCCAGCAGCCGAGACTCACAGGGCCCATACTATAATTCACCCCTCCACTTT.

The V call is TRBV25-1, the J call TRBJ1-1; 7 nucleotides line up with TRBD1. Per the germline V gene, CDR1 is MGHDK and CDR2 is SYGVNS. CDR3 length: 14 amino acids. J lost 0 bases, V lost 7 bases, and 5 bases had no gene match. In DNA, the CDR3 is TGTGCCAGCAAGAGGGACAGTTTGAACACTGAAGCTTTCTTT. Its translation: CASKRDSLNTEAFF.

V gene TRBV28 combines with J gene TRBJ2-7; D possibly matches TRBD1 or TRBD2 (5 bases each). Looked up from germline, CDR1 is MDHEN and CDR2 is SYDVKM. V lost 5 bases and J 6 bases, leaving 11 bases between the germline ends. The CDR3 extends over 12 amino acids. The CDR3 here is CASSPGTPEQYF. Written as DNA, the CDR3 is TGTGCCAGCAGTCCCGGGACCCCCGAGCAGTACTTC.

The V and J genes are TRBV30 and TRBJ1-2; D remains unclear. V lost 1 base, J lost 9 bases, and 12 bases lay in between. The CDR3 consists of 12 residues. Germline V gene sequence: CDR1 GTSNPN, CDR2 SVGIG (reference sequence). This CDR3 is CAWSETVSSYTF. The CDR3 DNA sequence: TGTGCCTGGAGTGAAACAGTTAGTAGCTACACCTTC.

V usage is TRBV28 and J usage is TRBJ2-2; D is tentatively TRBD1 or TRBD2 (5 bases each). The germline V gene has CDR1 MDHEN and CDR2 SYDVKM. V was pared by 5 bases and J by 1 base, with 11 bases between. The CDR3 runs 15 residues. In nucleotides, the CDR3 is TGTGCCAGCAGTCTAGGGACGGAGAACACCGGGGAGCTGTTTTTT. This gives the protein CASSLGTENTGELFF.

This chain connects TRBV5-6 to TRBJ1-2; D call uncertain. The V end lost 2 bases, the J end lost 8 bases, and 7 bases lay between the germline ends. The CDR3 has 11 amino acids. Germline CDR1 and CDR2: SGHDT and YYEEEE. CDR3 region: CASSFELGYTF. DNA for the CDR3: TGTGCCAGCAGCTTTGAACTGGGCTACACCTTC.

The CDR3 DNA is TGTGCCAGTAGTATAGATCCGCGGACCTCCTATGGCTACACCTTC. It encodes CASSIDPRTSYGYTF. The chain recombines TRBV19 with TRBJ1-2; D is uncertain. CDR3 length: 15 residues. Between the trimmed V and J ends, which lost 0 bases and 4 bases, there was a span of 12 bases. The V gene's germline CDR1 is LNHDA and CDR2 SQIVND (reference sequence).

The chain recombines TRBV28 with TRBJ1-1; the D is unclear. Between the trimmed V and J ends, which lost 3 bases and 5 bases, there was a span of 10 bases. The CDR3 loop spans 13 amino acids. In germline, CDR1 is MDHEN, CDR2 SYDVKM. The CDR3, as DNA: TGTGCCAGCAGTTTTTCCAGGTATACTGAAGCTTTCTTT. It yields the protein CASSFSRYTEAFF.

This chain connects TRBV2 to TRBJ1-5; 9 nucleotides line up with TRBD1. The length of the CDR3 is 15 residues. CDR1 and CDR2 (germline): SNHLY, FYNNEI. V dropped 5 bases and J dropped 7; count of bases not matched to a gene: 9. CDR3 DNA: TGTGCCAGCAGTAGCTTGGGACAGGGAGACCAGCCCCAGCATTTT. Protein sequence: CASSSLGQGDQPQHF.

V gene TRBV6-1 combines with J gene TRBJ1-4, with 8 bases aligning to TRBD1. Germline CDR1 reads MNHNS; CDR2 reads SASEGT. With V trimmed by 11 bases and J by 5 bases, 4 bases remained unmatched. The CDR3 covers 12 residues. The CDR3 DNA follows: TGTGCCGTACGACAGGGGAATGAAAAACTGTTTTTT. This translates into CAVRQGNEKLFF.

This clone was seen more than once but under ten times. The V and J genes are TRBV27 and TRBJ2-1; weak D call: TRBD1 (6 bases). Germline V gene data show CDR1 as MNHEY and CDR2 as SMNVEV (reference sequence). Deletions cut 5 bases from V and 13 bases from J, with 24 bases between. The CDR3 has 15 residues. CDR3 sequence reads: CASSQDSRLLRGQFF. CDR3 DNA sequence: TGTGCCAGCAGTCAGGACAGTCGGTTACTTCGAGGACAGTTCTTC.

The chain combines TRBV19 with TRBJ1-1, with D possibly being TRBD1 (6 bases). V was cut by 1 base and J by 0 bases, with 9 bases left in between. Germline CDR1 LNHDA, CDR2 SQIVND (reference sequence). The CDR3 totals 15 residues. CDR3 coding DNA: TGTGCCAGTAGTATAGGCCGACAGGTGAACACTGAAGCTTTCTTT. This translates into CASSIGRQVNTEAFF.

The CDR3 DNA reads as TGTGCCAGCTCACCCCTAGCGGACTCCTACGAGCAGTACTTC. Amino acid sequence: CASSPLADSYEQYF. The chain joins TRBV18 to TRBJ2-7; 7 bases are a match to TRBD2. Looked up from germline, CDR1 is KGHSH and CDR2 is LQKENI. This CDR3 region has 14 residues. V lost 3 bases to trimming and J lost 0 bases; unmatched junction nucleotides: 2.

V gene TRBV5-1 combines with J gene TRBJ2-3; 9 bases align to TRBD2. Trimming removed 1 base from V and 6 bases from J; junction bases left unmatched: 6. This CDR3 spans 15 amino acids. Germline CDR1 and CDR2: SGHRS and YFSETQ. The CDR3 loop is CASSLFAGGPDTQYF. In DNA, the CDR3 is TGCGCCAGCAGCTTGTTCGCGGGAGGGCCGGATACGCAGTATTTT.

The rearrangement uses TRBV11-2 and TRBJ2-2; D ambiguous. V was shortened by 1 base and J by 6 bases, with 15 bases between the two germline ends. This CDR3 spans 16 amino acids. The V gene's germline CDR1 is SGHAT and CDR2 FQNNGV. For the CDR3, the DNA is TGTGCCAGCAGCTTAGGGGTAGCACACCCCGCCGGGGAGCTGTTTTTT. It translates to CASSLGVAHPAGELFF.

This rearrangement joins TRBV4-3 to TRBJ1-2; 7 bases agree with TRBD1. The germline gives CDR1 LGHNA, CDR2 YSLEER. The V segment lost 4 bases and the J segment 8 bases; nucleotides outside the gene matches: 7. The CDR3 runs to 13 residues. The CDR3 coding sequence is TGCGCCAGCAGCCTCACCCGGGACAGCGGCTACACCTTC. As protein: CASSLTRDSGYTF.

J is TRBJ1-3 and V is TRBV9; D possibly corresponds to TRBD1 (5 bases). Germline CDR1 SGDLS, CDR2 YYNGEE. There are 14 residues in the CDR3. The V end lost 4 bases, the J end lost 9 bases, and 17 bases lay between the germline ends. The DNA of the CDR3 is TGTGCCAGCAGCCCTCCCGCGGGGGAGTTCACCATATATTTT. Translated, it gives CASSPPAGEFTIYF.

The V call is TRBV29-1, the J call TRBJ1-4; D is possibly TRBD1 (6 bases). Germline V gene data show CDR1 as SQVTM and CDR2 as ANQGSEA. V was cut by 7 bases and J by 0 bases, with 9 bases left in between. CDR3 length: 13 amino acids. CDR3 DNA: TGCAGCGCAGGGGAAGCAACTAATGAAAAACTGTTTTTT. Protein sequence: CSAGEATNEKLFF.

The V and J genes are TRBV6-5 and TRBJ2-2; D is ambiguous. The CDR3 covers 16 residues. V lost 3 bases to trimming and J lost 0 bases, with 11 bases between them. Germline lookup yields CDR1 MNHEY and CDR2 SVGAGI. The CDR3 sequence: CASSYSWAPNTGELFF. The DNA of the CDR3 is TGTGCCAGCAGTTATTCGTGGGCGCCGAACACCGGGGAGCTGTTTTTT.

Comment on this clone: One junction end does not reproduce the germline sequence, and a read error may be involved. The rearrangement links TRBV7-2 to TRBJ1-2; 7 bases are a match to TRBD1. The germline V gene has CDR1 SGHTA and CDR2 FQGNSA. The CDR3 contains 11 residues. The CDR3 loop is CASSLGGQLFF. CDR3 DNA sequence: TGTGCCAGCAGCTTAGGGGGACAGCTCTTCTTC.

The rearrangement joins TRBV25-1 to TRBJ1-4, with a possible D match to TRBD1 (5 bases). Germline CDR1 MGHDK, CDR2 SYGVNS. The V end lost 4 bases, the J end lost 8 bases, and 17 bases lay between the germline ends. The CDR3 totals 15 residues. In DNA, the CDR3 is TGTGCCAGCAGTGGCTTCGACCGGGACGACGAAAAACTGTTTTTT. Amino acid sequence: CASSGFDRDDEKLFF.

This chain links TRBV27 with TRBJ2-7, with D unclear. This CDR3 region has 11 residues. The germline CDR1 and CDR2 sequences are MNHEY and SMNVEV (reference sequence). V gave up 3 bases and J gave up 3 bases, with 3 bases separating them. The CDR3 DNA reads TGTGCCAGCAGTTTCTACTACGAGCAGTACTTC. Translating gives CASSFYYEQYF.

The J gene is TRBJ2-1, the V gene TRBV18, with TRBD2 as a possible D gene (6 bases). V lost 4 bases and J 3 bases, leaving 16 bases between the germline ends. Germline CDR1 KGHSH, CDR2 LQKENI. The CDR3 sequence is 16 residues long. Here the CDR3 reads CASSHQTGDLYNEQFF. The CDR3 bases are TGTGCCAGCTCACACCAGACGGGGGATCTCTACAATGAGCAGTTCTTC.

The CDR3 loop is CASSLATSGNGNEQFF. The CDR3 DNA follows: TGCGCCAGCAGCTTGGCCACTAGCGGGAATGGGAATGAGCAGTTCTTC. J is TRBJ2-1 and V is TRBV5-1; 10 bases map to TRBD2. V lost 0 bases to trimming and J lost 7 bases; unmatched junction nucleotides: 7. This CDR3 comprises 16 residues. Germline values: CDR1 SGHRS, CDR2 YFSETQ.

The chain couples TRBV28 to TRBJ2-7; possible D gene TRBD2, 6 bases. This CDR3 has 14 residues. V was shortened by 7 bases and J by 3 bases, with 16 bases between the two germline ends. Germline lookup yields CDR1 MDHEN and CDR2 SYDVKM. The CDR3 loop reads CASTTAGSLYEQYF. In nucleotides, the CDR3 is TGTGCCAGCACGACGGCGGGGAGCCTCTACGAGCAGTACTTC.